The T cell receptor beta chain under discussion was sequenced for a study of blood T cells in healthy people across ages. In its sample, this clonotype was seen a few times. Per the germline V gene, CDR1 is SGDLS and CDR2 is YYNGEE. The CDR3 runs to 14 residues. V gave up 3 bases and J gave up 0 bases, with 7 bases separating them. PCR was performed a second time for roughly 7 to 11 cycles using a sample-barcoded 5' primer and a J-beta primer mix. One entry per CDR3 protein results from TCRdb running MiXCR on the 5' RACE reads. The table records around 1,000,000 distinct CDR3 sequences, 20% to 25% of them present only once. The same data also went into a second study, on T cells of mothers and their children.

This clonotype was obtained from a girl aged 2 to 9 in good health. The chain uses TRBV9 and TRBJ1-5; D is unresolved. Input material: blood. CDR3 nucleotides: TGTGCCAGCAGCGCTCCGTATAGCAATCAGCCCCAGCATTTT. Protein: CASSAPYSNQPQHF.